A single sample gave rise to the 28 T cell receptor beta chains below, sequenced in a study of HIV-infected patients and healthy controls. No cell fractionation was done, so the repertoire covers all unsorted peripheral blood T cells. cDNA was made from 500 ng RNA using alpha and beta constant primers. Alpha and beta chain libraries were made separately by chain-specific third strand synthesis with multiplexing indices. TCRdb called the 5' RACE reads again in MiXCR, with one record for every CDR3 protein. The table has 7,500 to 9,500 distinct CDR3 sequences, more than 7% seen once. Sequenced material: blood, taken before antiretroviral therapy. These TCRs come from an adult with HIV infection. The donor label of this sample is uncertain.

There are many counts of this clonotype. The rearrangement joins TRBV27 to TRBJ2-1; D possibly matches TRBD1 or TRBD2 (6 bases each). The V gene's germline CDR1 is MNHEY and CDR2 SMNVEV (reference sequence). Trimming removed 4 bases from V and 3 bases from J, with 10 bases in between. CDR3 length: 14 amino acids. In nucleotides, the CDR3 is TGTGCCAGCAGTTACGGGGGCCGCTACAATGAGCAGTTCTTC. Translated, it gives CASSYGGRYNEQFF.

At least ten counts were recorded for this clonotype. The chain employs TRBV30 and TRBJ1-1; D perhaps matches TRBD1 (5 bases). Germline CDR1 and CDR2: GTSNPN and SVGIG (reference sequence). Trimming removed 0 bases at V and 7 bases at J, with 9 bases between. The CDR3 is 12 residues long. This CDR3 reads CAWSVERGEAFF. CDR3 coding DNA: TGTGCCTGGAGTGTTGAAAGGGGTGAAGCTTTCTTT.

This clonotype was counted only a few times. The V and J genes are TRBV6-2 or TRBV6-3 and TRBJ2-5, with no clear D. This CDR3 has 13 residues. Per the germline V gene, CDR1 is MNHEY and CDR2 is SVGEGT. The V and J ends lost 2 bases and 5 bases respectively, with 9 bases between them. In nucleotides, the CDR3 is TGTGCCAGCAGTTACGAGGCTAGTGAGACCCAGTACTTC. Translation gives CASSYEASETQYF.

The table lists this clonotype with many counts. V usage is TRBV5-1 and J usage is TRBJ2-1; weak D call: TRBD2 (5 bases). Germline V gene data show CDR1 as SGHRS and CDR2 as YFSETQ. This CDR3 comprises 17 residues. V lost 0 bases, J lost 5 bases, and 18 bases lay in between. Here the CDR3 reads CASSLAVLAGRDNEQFF. The CDR3, as DNA: TGCGCCAGCAGCTTGGCCGTTTTGGCGGGCCGTGACAATGAGCAGTTCTTC.

CDR3 coding DNA: TGCAGTGCTAGAGCTAGGGTTGTGCGGGAGGGCCTCGAGACCCAGTACTTC. Translation gives CSARARVVREGLETQYF. The V gene is TRBV20-1, the J gene TRBJ2-5; TRBD2 agrees at 9 bases. Germline V lookup: CDR1 DFQATT, CDR2 SNEGSKA (reference sequence). Germline trimming cut 1 base from V and 5 bases from J; bases unmatched to any gene: 14. This CDR3 is built from 17 residues.

This clonotype occurred many times. The chain carries TRBV9 and TRBJ2-7, with 7 bases fitting TRBD1. The germline V gene encodes CDR1 SGDLS and CDR2 YYNGEE. Trimming removed 3 bases from V and 0 bases from J; junction bases left unmatched: 9. The CDR3 is 16 amino acids. The CDR3 region is CASSGPGTVSSYEQYF. CDR3 sequence (DNA): TGTGCCAGCAGCGGCCCCGGGACAGTGAGCTCCTACGAGCAGTACTTC.

The sample holds many counts of this clonotype. The chain joins TRBV12-3 or TRBV12-4 to TRBJ1-2; 7 bases are a match to TRBD1. This CDR3 has 14 amino acids. V shed 2 bases and J 6 bases; nucleotides not matched to a gene: 6. The CDR3 here is CASSLPARGDGYTF. The CDR3 coding sequence is TGTGCCAGCAGTTTACCCGCCAGGGGGGATGGCTACACCTTC.

This clonotype was detected ten times or more. This chain uses TRBV7-2 with TRBJ1-5, with D unresolved. CDR1 and CDR2 (germline): SGHTA, FQGNSA. The CDR3 extends over 13 amino acids. The V and J ends lost 3 bases and 6 bases respectively, with 9 bases between them. This CDR3 is CASSFERVQPQHF. CDR3 in DNA: TGTGCCAGCAGCTTTGAAAGGGTTCAGCCCCAGCATTTT.

By sample fraction, this clonotype is large. V usage is TRBV4-1 and J usage is TRBJ2-7; TRBD2 is a possible D gene (5 bases). Trimming removed 1 base from V and 2 bases from J, with 15 bases in between. Germline V CDR1 and CDR2: MGHRA, YSYEKL. The CDR3 runs 16 residues. CDR3 DNA: TGCGCCAGCAGCCAAGGCCTCGGGGAACATCCCTACGAGCAGTACTTC. As protein: CASSQGLGEHPYEQYF.

The table lists this clonotype with a few counts. The rearrangement links TRBV6-6 to TRBJ2-7, with TRBD2 matching over 9 bases. This CDR3 contains 15 residues. After removal of 2 bases from V and 0 bases from J, the junction contained 2 bases not matched to a gene. CDR1 is MNHNY, CDR2 SVGAGI, per germline (reference sequence). As DNA, the CDR3 is TGTGCCAGCAGTTACCTAGCGGGGAGCTCCTACGAGCAGTACTTC. Amino acid sequence: CASSYLAGSSYEQYF.

This clonotype was detected ten times or more. The chain employs TRBV5-6 and TRBJ1-4; D remains unclear. This CDR3 contains 15 residues. The V and J ends lost 4 bases and 0 bases respectively, with 10 bases between them. Germline V gene sequence: CDR1 SGHDT, CDR2 YYEEEE. The CDR3, as DNA: TGTGCCAGCAGCCACGAACTAGCAACTAATGAAAAACTGTTTTTT. Its translation is CASSHELATNEKLFF.

This clonotype was detected only a few times. The chain recombines TRBV5-1 with TRBJ2-5; no definite D call. The CDR3 runs 15 residues. CDR1 SGHRS and CDR2 YFSETQ come from the germline V gene. V lost 0 bases and J lost 5, with 14 bases in between. CDR3 protein: CASSLATGLGETQYF. The CDR3 coding sequence is TGCGCCAGCAGCTTGGCCACGGGTTTAGGGGAGACCCAGTACTTC.

This clonotype was seen ten or more times. The CDR3 sequence is CASSMDILVYEQYF. The CDR3 region has the DNA TGTGCCAGTAGTATGGATATACTAGTCTACGAGCAGTACTTC. The chain carries TRBV19 and TRBJ2-7, with D possibly being TRBD2 (5 bases). The CDR3 loop spans 14 amino acids. Germline V gene lookup returns CDR1 LNHDA and CDR2 SQIVND (reference sequence). V lost 3 bases to trimming and J lost 3 bases, with 12 bases between them.

This clonotype was seen repeatedly, ten times or more. V usage is TRBV12-3 or TRBV12-4 and J usage is TRBJ1-2; D call uncertain. The germline V and J ends were trimmed by 4 bases and 6 bases, with 9 bases remaining between them. The CDR3 covers 12 residues. The CDR3, as DNA: TGTGCCAGCAGTTCAATAGGGAATGGCTACACCTTC. This gives the protein CASSSIGNGYTF.

The genes are TRBV15 and TRBJ2-7; D remains unclear. Germline V gene sequence: CDR1 LNHNV, CDR2 YYDKDF (reference sequence). V gave up 0 bases and J gave up 7 bases, with 13 bases separating them. The CDR3 runs to 14 residues. CDR3 amino acids: CATSRDGWLREQYF. CDR3 in DNA: TGTGCCACCAGCAGAGATGGTTGGTTGAGGGAGCAGTACTTC.

In this sample, this clonotype turned up many times. The V and J genes are TRBV18 and TRBJ2-1; 7 positions match TRBD1. This CDR3 contains 14 residues. Trimming removed 0 bases from V and 4 bases from J; junction bases left unmatched: 0. Looked up from germline, CDR1 is KGHSH and CDR2 is LQKENI. CDR3 sequence reads: CASSPPGQYNEQFF. CDR3 in DNA: TGTGCCAGCTCACCACCGGGACAGTACAATGAGCAGTTCTTC.

This clonotype rates as medium-sized. V usage is TRBV20-1 and J usage is TRBJ1-5; perhaps TRBD1 as D (5 bases). V was shortened by 0 bases and J by 5 bases, with 11 bases between the two germline ends. Germline lookup yields CDR1 DFQATT and CDR2 SNEGSKA (reference sequence). The CDR3 consists of 14 residues. The CDR3 region has the DNA TGCAGTGCTAGAGAGGGGGAGGTCTATCAGCCCCAGCATTTT. Protein product: CSAREGEVYQPQHF.

This clonotype was found many times. The V gene is TRBV28, the J gene TRBJ1-6; D is ambiguous. Germline CDR1 reads MDHEN; CDR2 reads SYDVKM. Between the trimmed V and J ends, which lost 2 bases and 4 bases, there was a span of 9 bases. This CDR3 has 15 residues. The CDR3 nucleotides are TGTGCCAGCAGTTTACCCGGGGTATATAATTCACCCCTCCACTTT. This codes for CASSLPGVYNSPLHF.

The chain is built from TRBV5-5 and TRBJ2-5; possible D gene TRBD1, 5 bases. V was cut by 4 bases and J by 3 bases, with 13 bases left in between. The CDR3 totals 14 residues. Germline V gene data show CDR1 as SGHKS and CDR2 as YYEKEE (reference sequence). CDR3 sequence: CASSTPTEKETQYF. CDR3 DNA: TGTGCCAGCAGCACCCCGACAGAGAAAGAGACCCAGTACTTC.

V usage is TRBV6-5 and J usage is TRBJ2-3, with a possible D match to TRBD2 (5 bases). CDR1 MNHEY and CDR2 SVGAGI come from the germline V gene. The germline V and J ends were trimmed by 2 bases and 3 bases, with 6 bases remaining between them. The length of the CDR3 is 13 residues. The chain's CDR3 is CASSYEGTDTQYF. As DNA, the CDR3 is TGTGCCAGCAGTTACGAGGGTACAGATACGCAGTATTTT.

This clonotype was counted at least ten times. V is TRBV29-1 and J is TRBJ2-6; D may be TRBD2 (6 bases). Germline lookup yields CDR1 SQVTM and CDR2 ANQGSEA. V was pared by 4 bases and J by 9 bases, with 10 bases between. CDR3 length equals 12 residues. The CDR3 loop is CSVVEGGNVLTF. The CDR3 DNA reads TGCAGCGTTGTTGAGGGAGGCAACGTCCTGACTTTC.

Ten or more counts support this clonotype. This chain links TRBV4-2 with TRBJ1-2; perhaps TRBD1 as D (6 bases). The V end was cut by 0 bases, the J end by 4 bases, with 12 bases between. Germline CDR1 reads LGHNA; CDR2 reads YNFKEQ. This CDR3 region has 15 residues. The CDR3 region has the DNA TGTGCCAGCAGCCAAGAAATGACAGGCCTCTATGGCTACACCTTC. Amino acids: CASSQEMTGLYGYTF.

The chain employs TRBV5-4 and TRBJ1-1, with D tentatively TRBD1 (6 bases). CDR3 size: 14 residues. The germline V gene encodes CDR1 SGHNT and CDR2 YYREEE (reference sequence). With 4 bases removed from V and 0 bases from J, the gap between germline ends came to 10 bases. CDR3 sequence (DNA): TGTGCCAGCAGCACGGGACAAATGAACACTGAAGCTTTCTTT. Its translation is CASSTGQMNTEAFF.

This clonotype was counted at least ten times. The chain combines TRBV13 with TRBJ2-2, with D tentatively TRBD2 (5 bases). The CDR3 spans 14 residues. Trimming removed 6 bases at V and 6 bases at J, with 14 bases between. Germline CDR1 reads PRHDT; CDR2 reads FYEKMQ (reference sequence). The CDR3 sequence: CASSNLLGPGELFF. The DNA for the CDR3 is TGTGCCAGCAGTAACCTACTAGGTCCCGGGGAGCTGTTTTTT.

This clonotype was found many times. J is TRBJ1-6 and V is TRBV20-1; no reliable D call. The germline CDR1 and CDR2 sequences are DFQATT and SNEGSKA (reference sequence). V lost 5 bases to trimming and J lost 5 bases, with 10 bases between them. The CDR3 consists of 13 residues. CDR3 loop: CSAPGLNNSPLHF. CDR3 bases: TGCAGTGCTCCCGGACTTAATAATTCACCCCTCCACTTT.

This clonotype was picked up many times. The gene calls are TRBV11-2 and TRBJ2-3, with D unresolved. The CDR3 sequence is 14 residues long. Germline V gives CDR1 SGHAT, CDR2 FQNNGV. V gave up 5 bases and J gave up 0 bases, with 9 bases separating them. The CDR3 sequence: CASSPGLSTDTQYF. For the CDR3, the DNA is TGTGCCAGCAGCCCAGGTCTCAGCACAGATACGCAGTATTTT.

This clonotype has a handful of counts. The chain joins TRBV18 to TRBJ1-4; a weak D match, TRBD1 (5 bases). Germline V lookup: CDR1 KGHSH, CDR2 LQKENI. The CDR3 totals 16 residues. V was trimmed by 3 bases and J by 5 bases, leaving 16 bases between them. CDR3 in amino acids: CASSPTLSEGNEKLFF. CDR3 bases: TGTGCCAGCTCACCTACCCTCAGCGAGGGGAATGAAAAACTGTTTTTT.

This chain links TRBV13 with TRBJ1-5, with a possible D match to TRBD1 (6 bases). This CDR3 comprises 14 residues. Looked up from germline, CDR1 is PRHDT and CDR2 is FYEKMQ (reference sequence). Trimming pared 5 bases from V and 4 bases from J, leaving 12 bases between. CDR3 sequence reads: CASSGPTGNQPQHF. CDR3 DNA: TGTGCCAGCAGCGGACCAACAGGGAATCAGCCCCAGCATTTT.